These T cell receptor beta chains were read from a single sample in a study of T cell therapy after organ transplantation. For these receptors, no antigen is known. Repertoires were generated with immunoSEQ multiplex PCR, while TCRdb's copy carries only in-frame clones and drops some. This sample has over a thousand clones, with about 70% found just once. The sequencing here drew on CD8+ T cells from blood, taken after autologous CMV-specific T cell therapy. The receptors here all came from a human patient who had received a solid organ transplant and had CMV disease. Some T cells may arise from the graft donor. Each CDR3 is given with its conserved first and last residue. Each record gives: V gene, J gene, CDR3 length, clone size, D gene, CDR3 protein, CDR3 DNA. D genes are given only for firm matches. Some rows mark clone size as missing; the rest say once, few, many or name a class of expanded clone.

v_call: TRBV2
j_call: TRBJ1-5
cdr3_length: 13
clone_size: few
d_call: .
cdr3_aa: CASLVDVNQPQHF
cdr3_nt: TGTGCCAGCCTTGTGGACGTCAATCAGCCCCAGCATTTT

v_call: TRBV13
j_call: TRBJ2-7
cdr3_length: 13
clone_size: .
d_call: .
cdr3_aa: CASSFFRGAEQYF
cdr3_nt: TGTGCCAGCAGCTTTTTTAGGGGGGCCGAGCAGTACTTC

v_call: TRBV7-6
j_call: TRBJ2-7
cdr3_length: 13
clone_size: few
d_call: TRBD2
cdr3_aa: CASSSGGDYEQYF
cdr3_nt: TGTGCCAGCAGCTCTGGGGGGGACTACGAGCAGTACTTC

v_call: TRBV9
j_call: TRBJ2-3
cdr3_length: 14
clone_size: once
d_call: .
cdr3_aa: CASSVSGSTDTQYF
cdr3_nt: TGTGCCAGCAGCGTAAGCGGGAGCACAGATACGCAGTATTTT

v_call: TRBV5-3
j_call: TRBJ1-1
cdr3_length: 15
clone_size: once
d_call: TRBD1
cdr3_aa: CASSLAVTGHTEAFF
cdr3_nt: TGTGCCAGCAGCTTGGCCGTGACAGGGCACACTGAAGCTTTCTTT

v_call: TRBV7-9
j_call: TRBJ2-7
cdr3_length: 14
clone_size: .
d_call: TRBD1
cdr3_aa: CASSLRDRSYEQYF
cdr3_nt: TGTGCCAGCAGCTTAAGGGACAGGAGCTACGAGCAGTACTTC

v_call: TRBV6-1
j_call: TRBJ1-4
cdr3_length: 19
clone_size: .
d_call: TRBD1
cdr3_aa: CASSVQGGPVLSSEEKLFF
cdr3_nt: TGTGCCAGCAGTGTCCAGGGGGGCCCCGTTCTTAGTTCGGAAGAAAAACTGTTTTTT

v_call: TRBV4-3
j_call: TRBJ2-7
cdr3_length: 16
clone_size: .
d_call: TRBD2
cdr3_aa: CASSQGRTSGWAEQYF
cdr3_nt: TGCGCCAGCAGCCAGGGACGGACTAGCGGTTGGGCCGAGCAGTACTTC

v_call: TRBV7-9
j_call: TRBJ2-1
cdr3_length: 14
clone_size: hyperexpanded
d_call: .
cdr3_aa: CASSGLSSYNEQFF
cdr3_nt: TGTGCCAGCAGCGGATTGAGCTCCTACAATGAGCAGTTCTTC

v_call: TRBV7-3
j_call: TRBJ1-1
cdr3_length: 14
clone_size: .
d_call: .
cdr3_aa: CASSLAGGNTEAFF
cdr3_nt: TGTGCCAGCAGCTTAGCCGGGGGGAACACTGAAGCTTTCTTT

v_call: TRBV27
j_call: TRBJ2-7
cdr3_length: 11
clone_size: .
d_call: .
cdr3_aa: CASGRRDEQYF
cdr3_nt: TGTGCCAGCGGGCGGAGGGACGAGCAGTACTTC

v_call: TRBV6-4
j_call: TRBJ2-1
cdr3_length: 15
clone_size: .
d_call: TRBD1
cdr3_aa: CASSDGQGMYNEQFF
cdr3_nt: TGTGCCAGCAGTGACGGACAGGGAATGTACAATGAGCAGTTCTTC

v_call: TRBV2
j_call: TRBJ1-3
cdr3_length: 15
clone_size: few
d_call: .
cdr3_aa: CASSETWSSGNTIYF
cdr3_nt: TGTGCCAGCAGTGAAACATGGAGCTCTGGAAACACCATATATTTT

v_call: TRBV10-2
j_call: TRBJ2-2
cdr3_length: 12
clone_size: .
d_call: .
cdr3_aa: CASSEHTGELFF
cdr3_nt: TGCGCCAGCAGTGAACACACCGGGGAGCTGTTTTTT

v_call: TRBV5-1
j_call: TRBJ1-1
cdr3_length: 13
clone_size: .
d_call: .
cdr3_aa: CASSYGSGTEAFF
cdr3_nt: TGCGCCAGCAGCTACGGGTCTGGCACTGAAGCTTTCTTT

v_call: TRBV7-6
j_call: TRBJ1-3
cdr3_length: 11
clone_size: few
d_call: .
cdr3_aa: CASSFRNTIYF
cdr3_nt: TGTGCCAGCAGCTTTAGAAACACCATATATTTT

v_call: TRBV7-4
j_call: TRBJ2-6
cdr3_length: 16
clone_size: .
d_call: .
cdr3_aa: CASSSGSQSRANVLTF
cdr3_nt: TGTGCCAGCAGCAGCGGCTCACAAAGTCGGGCCAACGTCCTGACTTTC

v_call: TRBV7-3
j_call: TRBJ2-7
cdr3_length: 19
clone_size: .
d_call: TRBD2
cdr3_aa: CASSPGLAGVNVDFHEQYF
cdr3_nt: TGTGCCAGCAGCCCCGGGTTAGCGGGAGTCAATGTGGATTTCCACGAGCAGTACTTC

v_call: TRBV11-1
j_call: TRBJ2-3
cdr3_length: 14
clone_size: once
d_call: .
cdr3_aa: CASSLVVSTDTQYF
cdr3_nt: TGTGCCAGCAGCTTAGTGGTGAGCACAGATACGCAGTATTTT

v_call: TRBV18
j_call: TRBJ2-7
cdr3_length: 16
clone_size: few
d_call: TRBD1
cdr3_aa: CASSPSGTEISYEQYF
cdr3_nt: TGTGCCAGCTCACCATCCGGGACAGAGATATCCTACGAGCAGTACTTC

v_call: TRBV19
j_call: TRBJ1-1
cdr3_length: 13
clone_size: .
d_call: .
cdr3_aa: CASSIEGHSEAFF
cdr3_nt: TGTGCCAGTAGTATTGAGGGACACTCAGAAGCTTTCTTT

v_call: TRBV2
j_call: TRBJ2-1
cdr3_length: 15
clone_size: .
d_call: .
cdr3_aa: CASSRAAGSYNEQFF
cdr3_nt: TGTGCCAGCAGTCGGGCGGCGGGCTCCTACAATGAGCAGTTCTTC

v_call: TRBV4-1
j_call: TRBJ1-2
cdr3_length: 15
clone_size: .
d_call: TRBD1
cdr3_aa: CASSQDQGASDGYTF
cdr3_nt: TGCGCCAGCAGCCAAGACCAGGGGGCGTCGGATGGCTACACCTTC

v_call: TRBV29-1
j_call: TRBJ2-1
cdr3_length: 15
clone_size: few
d_call: TRBD1
cdr3_aa: CSVEVWDSSYNEQFF
cdr3_nt: TGCAGCGTTGAAGTATGGGACAGCTCCTACAATGAGCAGTTCTTC

v_call: TRBV29-1
j_call: TRBJ1-1
cdr3_length: 12
clone_size: .
d_call: .
cdr3_aa: CSVQGGSTEAFF
cdr3_nt: TGCAGCGTTCAGGGAGGGAGCACTGAAGCTTTCTTT

v_call: TRBV4-1
j_call: TRBJ1-2
cdr3_length: 15
clone_size: .
d_call: .
cdr3_aa: CASSQVMAANYGYTF
cdr3_nt: TGCGCCAGCAGCCAAGTTATGGCAGCTAACTATGGCTACACCTTC

v_call: TRBV10-2
j_call: TRBJ1-1
cdr3_length: 14
clone_size: .
d_call: .
cdr3_aa: CASSRDIENTEAFF
cdr3_nt: TGCGCCAGCAGCCGGGACATAGAGAACACTGAAGCTTTCTTT

v_call: TRBV29-1
j_call: TRBJ2-3
cdr3_length: 12
clone_size: .
d_call: TRBD1
cdr3_aa: CSVKTGPDTQYF
cdr3_nt: TGCAGCGTTAAGACAGGGCCAGATACGCAGTATTTT

v_call: TRBV15
j_call: TRBJ2-7
cdr3_length: 18
clone_size: few
d_call: .
cdr3_aa: CATSRDTGDRGLPYEQYF
cdr3_nt: TGTGCCACCAGCAGAGATACGGGTGATCGGGGGCTACCCTACGAGCAGTACTTC

v_call: TRBV28
j_call: TRBJ1-2
cdr3_length: 14
clone_size: .
d_call: .
cdr3_aa: CASSFPQGHYGYTF
cdr3_nt: TGTGCCAGCAGTTTCCCCCAGGGCCACTATGGCTACACCTTC

v_call: TRBV7-9
j_call: TRBJ2-5
cdr3_length: 16
clone_size: .
d_call: .
cdr3_aa: CASRELPVLGQETQYF
cdr3_nt: TGTGCCAGCAGGGAACTACCTGTACTCGGCCAAGAGACCCAGTACTTC

v_call: TRBV6-1
j_call: TRBJ2-2
cdr3_length: 15
clone_size: once
d_call: TRBD1
cdr3_aa: CASSGTGGMVGELFF
cdr3_nt: TGTGCCAGCAGTGGGACAGGGGGCATGGTCGGGGAGCTGTTTTTT

v_call: TRBV5-6
j_call: TRBJ2-7
cdr3_length: 13
clone_size: .
d_call: .
cdr3_aa: CASSPGTTYEQYF
cdr3_nt: TGTGCCAGCAGCCCGGGGACAACCTACGAGCAGTACTTC

v_call: TRBV4-2
j_call: TRBJ2-7
cdr3_length: 13
clone_size: .
d_call: TRBD2
cdr3_aa: CASSFSGNYEQYF
cdr3_nt: TGTGCCAGCAGTTTTAGCGGGAACTACGAGCAGTACTTC

v_call: TRBV29-1
j_call: TRBJ1-1
cdr3_length: 11
clone_size: large
d_call: .
cdr3_aa: CSVVQGTEAFF
cdr3_nt: TGCAGCGTTGTTCAGGGGACTGAAGCTTTCTTT

v_call: TRBV5-7
j_call: TRBJ2-7
cdr3_length: 13
clone_size: .
d_call: TRBD2
cdr3_aa: CASSPGLAYEQYF
cdr3_nt: TGTGCCAGCAGCCCGGGACTAGCCTACGAGCAGTACTTC

v_call: TRBV19
j_call: TRBJ2-7
cdr3_length: 11
clone_size: .
d_call: .
cdr3_aa: CATRRGYEQYF
cdr3_nt: TGTGCCACCCGGAGGGGTTACGAGCAGTACTTC

v_call: TRBV4-2
j_call: TRBJ2-2
cdr3_length: 17
clone_size: few
d_call: TRBD1
cdr3_aa: CASSSFRDRGPTGELFF
cdr3_nt: TGTGCCAGCAGCTCGTTTCGGGACAGGGGACCCACCGGGGAGCTGTTTTTT

v_call: TRBV28
j_call: TRBJ2-1
cdr3_length: 16
clone_size: large
d_call: .
cdr3_aa: CASSPPLRGWDNEQFF
cdr3_nt: TGTGCCAGCAGTCCTCCCCTCCGGGGTTGGGACAATGAGCAGTTCTTC

v_call: TRBV14
j_call: TRBJ2-2
cdr3_length: 17
clone_size: .
d_call: TRBD2
cdr3_aa: CASSQIASGGNTGELFF
cdr3_nt: TGTGCCAGCAGCCAAATCGCTAGCGGCGGGAACACCGGGGAGCTGTTTTTT

v_call: TRBV27
j_call: TRBJ2-2
cdr3_length: 16
clone_size: .
d_call: .
cdr3_aa: CASSLSFMVNTGELFF
cdr3_nt: TGTGCCAGCAGTTTATCGTTTATGGTAAACACCGGGGAGCTGTTTTTT

v_call: TRBV19
j_call: TRBJ1-1
cdr3_length: 13
clone_size: few
d_call: .
cdr3_aa: CASSIGQNTEAFF
cdr3_nt: TGTGCCAGTAGTATTGGGCAAAACACTGAAGCTTTCTTT

v_call: TRBV27
j_call: TRBJ2-4
cdr3_length: 18
clone_size: .
d_call: .
cdr3_aa: CASMSRTNGALAKNIQYF
cdr3_nt: TGTGCCAGCATGTCCCGGACAAACGGAGCTCTAGCCAAAAACATTCAGTACTTC

v_call: TRBV5-1
j_call: TRBJ2-3
cdr3_length: 15
clone_size: few
d_call: .
cdr3_aa: CASSPEHGSGDTQYF
cdr3_nt: TGCGCCAGCAGTCCAGAGCACGGTTCTGGAGATACGCAGTATTTT

v_call: TRBV9
j_call: TRBJ1-1
cdr3_length: 15
clone_size: .
d_call: .
cdr3_aa: CASSVVSGGHTEAFF
cdr3_nt: TGTGCCAGCAGCGTAGTATCAGGCGGGCACACCGAAGCTTTCTTT

v_call: TRBV9
j_call: TRBJ1-5
cdr3_length: 17
clone_size: .
d_call: .
cdr3_aa: CASSVEADHYSNQPQHF
cdr3_nt: TGTGCCAGCAGCGTAGAGGCAGACCACTATAGCAATCAGCCCCAGCATTTT

v_call: TRBV11-2
j_call: TRBJ2-7
cdr3_length: 12
clone_size: .
d_call: .
cdr3_aa: CASSLGGNEQYF
cdr3_nt: TGTGCCAGCAGCTTAGGCGGGAACGAGCAGTACTTC

v_call: TRBV5-4
j_call: TRBJ2-7
cdr3_length: 13
clone_size: few
d_call: .
cdr3_aa: CASSDGTNYEQYF
cdr3_nt: TGTGCCAGCAGCGACGGGACAAACTACGAGCAGTACTTC

v_call: TRBV4-3
j_call: TRBJ2-4
cdr3_length: 16
clone_size: .
d_call: .
cdr3_aa: CASSQDNTGTGNIQYF
cdr3_nt: TGCGCCAGCAGCCAAGATAACACGGGAACGGGGAACATTCAGTACTTC

v_call: TRBV5-4
j_call: TRBJ1-1
cdr3_length: 15
clone_size: .
d_call: .
cdr3_aa: CASSSWDGGNTEAFF
cdr3_nt: TGTGCCAGCAGCTCCTGGGACGGTGGGAACACTGAAGCTTTCTTT

v_call: TRBV10-3
j_call: TRBJ2-7
cdr3_length: 14
clone_size: .
d_call: .
cdr3_aa: CAISGGGRDDEQYF
cdr3_nt: TGTGCCATCAGTGGTGGGGGGCGCGACGACGAGCAGTACTTC

v_call: TRBV5-6
j_call: TRBJ1-2
cdr3_length: 13
clone_size: .
d_call: .
cdr3_aa: CASRAGTNYGYTF
cdr3_nt: TGTGCCAGCAGGGCCGGGACCAACTATGGCTACACCTTC

v_call: TRBV7-3
j_call: TRBJ2-1
cdr3_length: 14
clone_size: few
d_call: .
cdr3_aa: CASSGLSSYNEQFF
cdr3_nt: TGTGCCAGCAGCGGATTGAGCTCCTACAATGAGCAGTTCTTC

v_call: TRBV6-1
j_call: TRBJ2-7
cdr3_length: 15
clone_size: few
d_call: .
cdr3_aa: CASSSGVEKGYEQYF
cdr3_nt: TGTGCCAGCAGTTCAGGGGTAGAAAAGGGATACGAGCAGTACTTC